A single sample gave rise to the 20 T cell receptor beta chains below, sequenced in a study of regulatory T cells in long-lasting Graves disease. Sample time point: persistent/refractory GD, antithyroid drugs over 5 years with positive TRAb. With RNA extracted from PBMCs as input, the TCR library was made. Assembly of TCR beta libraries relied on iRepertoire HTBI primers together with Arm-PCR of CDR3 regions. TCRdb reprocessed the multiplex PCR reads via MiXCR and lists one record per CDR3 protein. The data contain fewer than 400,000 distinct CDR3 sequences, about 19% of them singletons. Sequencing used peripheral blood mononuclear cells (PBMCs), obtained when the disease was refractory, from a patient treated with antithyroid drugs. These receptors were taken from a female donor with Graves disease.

The CDR3 loop is CATRGQLDTEAFF. Written as DNA, the CDR3 is TGTGCCACCAGAGGACAGCTGGACACTGAAGCTTTCTTT. The chain couples TRBV27 to TRBJ1-1; tentative D call: TRBD1 (6 bases). CDR3 size: 13 residues. Germline V gene sequence: CDR1 MNHEY, CDR2 SMNVEV (reference sequence). Trimming took 10 bases from V and 3 from J, leaving 15 bases between them.

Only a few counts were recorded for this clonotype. CDR3 DNA sequence: TGTGCCAGCAGCCCGATGGACAGCTACGAGCAGTACTTC. This translates into CASSPMDSYEQYF. The chain is built from TRBV14 and TRBJ2-7, with D possibly being TRBD1 (6 bases). The CDR3 covers 13 residues. The V gene lost 4 bases and the J gene lost 3 bases, with 10 bases spanning the gap. Germline CDR1 is SGHDN and CDR2 is FVKESK.

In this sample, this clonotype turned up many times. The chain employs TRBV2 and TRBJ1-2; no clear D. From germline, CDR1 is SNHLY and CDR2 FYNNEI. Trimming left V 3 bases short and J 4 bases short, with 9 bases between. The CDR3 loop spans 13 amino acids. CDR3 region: CASSDGVGYGYTF. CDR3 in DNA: TGTGCCAGCAGTGACGGGGTGGGCTATGGCTACACCTTC.

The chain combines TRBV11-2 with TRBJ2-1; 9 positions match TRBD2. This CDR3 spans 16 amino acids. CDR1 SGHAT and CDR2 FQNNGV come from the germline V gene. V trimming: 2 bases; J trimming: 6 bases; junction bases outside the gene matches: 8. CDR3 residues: CASSLSSGGRGNEQFF. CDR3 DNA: TGTGCCAGCAGCTTATCGAGCGGGGGGCGGGGCAATGAGCAGTTCTTC.

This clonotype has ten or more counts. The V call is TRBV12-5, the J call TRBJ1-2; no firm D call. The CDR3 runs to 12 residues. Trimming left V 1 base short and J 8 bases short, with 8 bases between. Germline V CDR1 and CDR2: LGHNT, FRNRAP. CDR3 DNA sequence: TGTGCTAGTGGTTTGGGGATTGGGGGCTACACCTTC. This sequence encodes CASGLGIGGYTF.

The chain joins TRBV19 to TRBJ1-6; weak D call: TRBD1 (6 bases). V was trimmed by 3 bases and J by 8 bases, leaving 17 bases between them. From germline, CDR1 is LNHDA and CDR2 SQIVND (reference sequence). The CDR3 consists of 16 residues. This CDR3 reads CASSIPGGLDYSPLHF. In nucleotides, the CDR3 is TGTGCCAGTAGTATTCCGGGGGGCCTCGATTATTCACCCCTCCACTTT.

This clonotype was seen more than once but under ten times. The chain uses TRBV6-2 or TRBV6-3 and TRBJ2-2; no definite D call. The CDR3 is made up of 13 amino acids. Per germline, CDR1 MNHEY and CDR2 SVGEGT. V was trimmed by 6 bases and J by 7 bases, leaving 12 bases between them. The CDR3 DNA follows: TGTGCCAGCAGACTCCCGTTGGGCGGGGAGCTGTTTTTT. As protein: CASRLPLGGELFF.

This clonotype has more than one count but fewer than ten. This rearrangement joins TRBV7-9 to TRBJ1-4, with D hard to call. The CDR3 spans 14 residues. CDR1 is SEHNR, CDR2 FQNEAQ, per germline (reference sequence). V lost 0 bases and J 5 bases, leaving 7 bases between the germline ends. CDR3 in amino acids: CASSLAGLNEKLFF. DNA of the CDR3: TGTGCCAGCAGCTTAGCTGGGTTGAATGAAAAACTGTTTTTT.

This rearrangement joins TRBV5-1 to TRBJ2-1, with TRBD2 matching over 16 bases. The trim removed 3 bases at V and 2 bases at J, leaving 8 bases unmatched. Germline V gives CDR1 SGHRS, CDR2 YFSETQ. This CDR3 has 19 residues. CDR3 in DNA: TGCGCCAGCAGCTCGGTGGGGACTAGCGGGAGGGCTGCCTACAATGAGCAGTTCTTC. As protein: CASSSVGTSGRAAYNEQFF. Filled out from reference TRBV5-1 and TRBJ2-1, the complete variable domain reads KAGVTQTPRYLIKTRGQQVTLSCSPISGHRSVSWYQQTPGQGLQFLFEYFSETQRNKGNFPGRFSGRQFSNSRSEMNVSTLELGDSALYLCASSSVGTSGRAAYNEQFFGPGTRLTVL.

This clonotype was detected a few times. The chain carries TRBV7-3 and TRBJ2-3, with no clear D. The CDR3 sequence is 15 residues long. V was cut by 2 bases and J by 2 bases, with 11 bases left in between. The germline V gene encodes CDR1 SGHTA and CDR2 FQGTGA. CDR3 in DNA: TGTGCCAGCAGCTTAGTCCGGGCGACCACAGATACGCAGTATTTT. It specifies CASSLVRATTDTQYF.

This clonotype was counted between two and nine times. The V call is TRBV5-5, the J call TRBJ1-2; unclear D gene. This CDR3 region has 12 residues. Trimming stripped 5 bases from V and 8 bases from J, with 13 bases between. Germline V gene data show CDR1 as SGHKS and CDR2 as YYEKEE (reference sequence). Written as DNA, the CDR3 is TGTGCCAGCAGGCCTGAGGGAGGAGGCTACACCTTC. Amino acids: CASRPEGGGYTF.

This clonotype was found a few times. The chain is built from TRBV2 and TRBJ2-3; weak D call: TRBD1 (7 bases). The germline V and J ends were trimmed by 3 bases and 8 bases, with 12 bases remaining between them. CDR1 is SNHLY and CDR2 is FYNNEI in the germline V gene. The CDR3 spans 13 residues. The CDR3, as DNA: TGTGCCAGCAGTGATCTGCAGGGGGGTACGCAGTATTTT. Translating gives CASSDLQGGTQYF. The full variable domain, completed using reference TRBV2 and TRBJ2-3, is EPEVTQTPSHQVTQMGQEVILRCVPISNHLYFYWYRQILGQKVEFLVSFYNNEISEKSEIFDDQFSVERPDGSNFTLKIRSTKLEDSAMYFCASSDLQGGTQYFGPGTRLTVL.

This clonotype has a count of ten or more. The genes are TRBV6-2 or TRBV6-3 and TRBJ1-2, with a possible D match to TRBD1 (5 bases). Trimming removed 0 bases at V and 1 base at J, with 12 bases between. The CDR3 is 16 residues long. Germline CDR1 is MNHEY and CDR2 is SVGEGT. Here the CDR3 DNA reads TGTGCCAGCAGTTACTCGGTCGGGGGGGATAACTATGGCTACACCTTC. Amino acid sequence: CASSYSVGGDNYGYTF.

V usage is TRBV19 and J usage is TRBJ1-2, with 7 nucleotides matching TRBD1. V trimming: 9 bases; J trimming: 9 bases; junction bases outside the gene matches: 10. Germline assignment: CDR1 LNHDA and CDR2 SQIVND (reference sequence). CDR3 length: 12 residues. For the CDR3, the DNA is TGTGCCAGCCAGGGGGACCTGGGGAGCTACACCTTC. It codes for CASQGDLGSYTF.

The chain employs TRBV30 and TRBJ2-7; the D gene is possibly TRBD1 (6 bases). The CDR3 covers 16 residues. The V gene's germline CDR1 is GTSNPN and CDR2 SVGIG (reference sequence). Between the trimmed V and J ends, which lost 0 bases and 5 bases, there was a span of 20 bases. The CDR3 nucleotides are TGTGCCTGGAGTGTATCTCTCGGGCACGAGGGGGACGAGCAGTACTTC. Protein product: CAWSVSLGHEGDEQYF.

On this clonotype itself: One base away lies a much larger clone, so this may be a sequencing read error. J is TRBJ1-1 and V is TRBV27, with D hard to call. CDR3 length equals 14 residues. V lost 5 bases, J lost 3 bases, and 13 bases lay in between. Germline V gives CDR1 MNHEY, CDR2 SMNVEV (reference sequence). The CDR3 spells CASSKVMAYTEAFF. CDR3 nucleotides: TGTGCCAGCAGTAAGGTTATGGCGTACACTGAAGCTTTCTTT.

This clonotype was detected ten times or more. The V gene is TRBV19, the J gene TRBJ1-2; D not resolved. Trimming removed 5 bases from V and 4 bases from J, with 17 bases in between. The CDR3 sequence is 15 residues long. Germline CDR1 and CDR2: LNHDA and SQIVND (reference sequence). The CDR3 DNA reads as TGTGCCAGTAGTCAACTAGGAGGAATGGGCTATGGCTACACCTTC. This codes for CASSQLGGMGYGYTF.

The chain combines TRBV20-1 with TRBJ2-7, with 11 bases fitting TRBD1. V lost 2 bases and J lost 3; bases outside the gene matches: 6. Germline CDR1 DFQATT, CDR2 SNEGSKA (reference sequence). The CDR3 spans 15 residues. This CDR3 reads CSARFPGTGGYEQYF. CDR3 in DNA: TGCAGTGCTAGATTCCCCGGGACAGGGGGCTACGAGCAGTACTTC.

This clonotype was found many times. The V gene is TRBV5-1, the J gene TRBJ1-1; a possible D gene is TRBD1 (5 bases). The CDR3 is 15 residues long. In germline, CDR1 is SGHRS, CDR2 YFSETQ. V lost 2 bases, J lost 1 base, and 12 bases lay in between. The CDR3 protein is CASSFSGTANTEAFF. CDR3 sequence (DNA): TGCGCCAGCAGCTTCTCCGGGACGGCGAACACTGAAGCTTTCTTT.

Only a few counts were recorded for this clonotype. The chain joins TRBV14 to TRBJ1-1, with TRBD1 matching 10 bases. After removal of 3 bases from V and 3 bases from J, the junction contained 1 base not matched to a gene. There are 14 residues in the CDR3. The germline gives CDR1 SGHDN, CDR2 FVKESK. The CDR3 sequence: CASSQGQGYTEAFF. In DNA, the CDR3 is TGTGCCAGCAGCCAGGGACAGGGGTACACTGAAGCTTTCTTT. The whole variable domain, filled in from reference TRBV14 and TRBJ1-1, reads EAGVTQFPSHSVIEKGQTVTLRCDPISGHDNLYWYRRVMGKEIKFLLHFVKESKQDESGMPNNRFLAERTGGTYSTLKVQPAELEDSGVYFCASSQGQGYTEAFFGQGTRLTVV.